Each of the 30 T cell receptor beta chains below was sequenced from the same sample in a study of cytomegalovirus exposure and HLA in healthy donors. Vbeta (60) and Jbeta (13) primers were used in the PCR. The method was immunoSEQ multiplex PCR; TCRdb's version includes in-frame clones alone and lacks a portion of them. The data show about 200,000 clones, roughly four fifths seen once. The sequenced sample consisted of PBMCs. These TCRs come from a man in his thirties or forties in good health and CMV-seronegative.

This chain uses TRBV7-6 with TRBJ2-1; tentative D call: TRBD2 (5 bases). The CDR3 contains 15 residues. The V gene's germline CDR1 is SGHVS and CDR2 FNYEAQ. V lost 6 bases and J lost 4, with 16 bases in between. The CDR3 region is CASSQLESGYNEQFF. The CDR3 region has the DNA TGTGCCAGCAGTCAGCTAGAAAGCGGTTACAATGAGCAGTTCTTC.

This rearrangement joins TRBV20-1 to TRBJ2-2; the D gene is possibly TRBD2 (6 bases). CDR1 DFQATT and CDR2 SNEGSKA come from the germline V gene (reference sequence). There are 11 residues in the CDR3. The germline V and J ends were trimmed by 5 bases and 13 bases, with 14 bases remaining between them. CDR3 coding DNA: TGCAGTGCTTTTTCGGGGGTGGTGCTGTTTTTT. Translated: CSAFSGVVLFF.

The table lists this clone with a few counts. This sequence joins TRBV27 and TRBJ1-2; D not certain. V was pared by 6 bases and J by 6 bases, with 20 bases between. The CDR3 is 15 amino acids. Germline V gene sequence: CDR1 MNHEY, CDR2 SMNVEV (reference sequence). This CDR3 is CASSRSGGDANGYTF. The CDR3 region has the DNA TGTGCCAGCAGCCGGTCGGGTGGAGACGCTAATGGCTACACCTTC.

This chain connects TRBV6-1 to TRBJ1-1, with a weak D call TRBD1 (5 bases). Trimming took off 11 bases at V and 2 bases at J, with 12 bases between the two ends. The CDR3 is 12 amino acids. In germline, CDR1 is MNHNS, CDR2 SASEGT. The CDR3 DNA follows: TGTGCCGAACGGGGGTTAAACACTGAAGCTTTCTTT. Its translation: CAERGLNTEAFF.

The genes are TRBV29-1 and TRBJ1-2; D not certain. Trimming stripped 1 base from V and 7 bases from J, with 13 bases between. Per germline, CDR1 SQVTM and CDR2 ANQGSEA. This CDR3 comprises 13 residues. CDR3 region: CSVEGQIIGGYTF. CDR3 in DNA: TGCAGCGTTGAAGGCCAAATTATCGGTGGCTACACCTTC.

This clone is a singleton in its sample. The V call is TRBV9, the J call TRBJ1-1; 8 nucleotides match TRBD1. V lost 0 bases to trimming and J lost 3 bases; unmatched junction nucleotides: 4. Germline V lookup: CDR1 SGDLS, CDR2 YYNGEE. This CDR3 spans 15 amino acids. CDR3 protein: CASSVVDRGDTEAFF. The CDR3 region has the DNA TGTGCCAGCAGCGTAGTAGACAGGGGAGACACTGAAGCTTTCTTT.

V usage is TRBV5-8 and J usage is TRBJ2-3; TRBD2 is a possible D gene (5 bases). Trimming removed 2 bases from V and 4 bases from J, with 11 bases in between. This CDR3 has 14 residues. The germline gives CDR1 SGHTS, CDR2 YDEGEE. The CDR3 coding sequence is TGTGCCAGCAGCTTAAGTAGAGGGCCAGATACGCAGTATTTT. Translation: CASSLSRGPDTQYF. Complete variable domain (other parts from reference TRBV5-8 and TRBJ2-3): EAGVTQSPTHLIKTRGQQATLRCSPISGHTSVYWYQQALGLGLQFLLWYDEGEERNRGNFPPRFSGRQFPNYSSELNVNALELEDSALYLCASSLSRGPDTQYFGPGTRLTVL.

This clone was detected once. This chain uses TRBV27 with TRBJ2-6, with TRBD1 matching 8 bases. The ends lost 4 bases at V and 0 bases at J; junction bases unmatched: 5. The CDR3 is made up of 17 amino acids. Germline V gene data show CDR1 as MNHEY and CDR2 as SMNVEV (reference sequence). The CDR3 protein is CASSSQGAPSGANVLTF. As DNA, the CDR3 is TGTGCCAGCAGTTCTCAGGGGGCTCCCTCTGGGGCCAACGTCCTGACTTTC. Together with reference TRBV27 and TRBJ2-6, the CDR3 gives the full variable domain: EAQVTQNPRYLITVTGKKLTVTCSQNMNHEYMSWYRQDPGLGLRQIYYSMNVEVTDKGDVPEGYKVSRKEKRNFPLILESPSPNQTSLYFCASSSQGAPSGANVLTFGAGSRLTVL.

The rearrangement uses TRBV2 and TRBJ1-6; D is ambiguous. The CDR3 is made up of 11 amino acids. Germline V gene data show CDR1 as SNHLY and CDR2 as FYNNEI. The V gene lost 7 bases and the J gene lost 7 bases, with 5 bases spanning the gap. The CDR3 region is CASTENSPLHF. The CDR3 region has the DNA TGTGCCAGCACCGAGAATTCACCCCTCCACTTT.

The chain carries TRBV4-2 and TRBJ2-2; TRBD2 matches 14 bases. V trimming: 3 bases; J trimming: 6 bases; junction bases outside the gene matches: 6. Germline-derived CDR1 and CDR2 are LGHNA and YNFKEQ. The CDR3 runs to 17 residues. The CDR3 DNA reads TGTGCCAGCAGCCAGGGACTAGCGGGAGTCTTATCCGGGGAGCTGTTTTTT. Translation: CASSQGLAGVLSGELFF.

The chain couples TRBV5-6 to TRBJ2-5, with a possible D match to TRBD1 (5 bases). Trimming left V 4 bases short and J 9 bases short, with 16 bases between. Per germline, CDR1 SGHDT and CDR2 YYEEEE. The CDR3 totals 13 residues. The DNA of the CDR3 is TGTGCCAGCAGCCTAGGACAAAGTGCGGCCCAGTACTTC. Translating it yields CASSLGQSAAQYF.

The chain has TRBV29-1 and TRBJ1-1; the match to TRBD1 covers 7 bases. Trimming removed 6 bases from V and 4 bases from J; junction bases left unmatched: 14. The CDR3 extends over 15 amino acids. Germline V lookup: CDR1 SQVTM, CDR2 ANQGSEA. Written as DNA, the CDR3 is TGCAGCGTCGGCAGGGACAGCCGAAGGGGCACTGAAGCTTTCTTT. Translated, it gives CSVGRDSRRGTEAFF.

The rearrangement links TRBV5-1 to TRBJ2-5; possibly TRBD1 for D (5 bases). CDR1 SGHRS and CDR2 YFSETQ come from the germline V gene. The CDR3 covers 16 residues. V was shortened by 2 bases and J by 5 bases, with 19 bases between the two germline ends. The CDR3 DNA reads TGCGCCAGCAGCTTCCAATCCCAGGGCGGTCAGGAGACCCAGTACTTC. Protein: CASSFQSQGGQETQYF.

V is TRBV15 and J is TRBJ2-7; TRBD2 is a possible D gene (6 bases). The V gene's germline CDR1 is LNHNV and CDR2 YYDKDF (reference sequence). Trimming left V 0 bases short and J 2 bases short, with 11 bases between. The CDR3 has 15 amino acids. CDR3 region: CATSRDRGATYEQYF. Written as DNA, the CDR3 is TGTGCCACCAGCAGAGATCGCGGGGCAACCTACGAGCAGTACTTC.

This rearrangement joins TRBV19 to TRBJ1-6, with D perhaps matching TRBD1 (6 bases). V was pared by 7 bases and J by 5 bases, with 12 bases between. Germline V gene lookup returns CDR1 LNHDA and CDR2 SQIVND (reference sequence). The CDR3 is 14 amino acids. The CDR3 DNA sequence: TGTGCCAGTACCCACAGGGCTGATAATTCACCCCTCCACTTT. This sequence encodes CASTHRADNSPLHF.

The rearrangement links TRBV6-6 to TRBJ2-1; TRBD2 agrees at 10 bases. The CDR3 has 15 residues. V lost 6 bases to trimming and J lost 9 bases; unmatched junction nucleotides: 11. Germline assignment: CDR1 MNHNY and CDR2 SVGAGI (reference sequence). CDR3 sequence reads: CASRKDSGRAFEQFF. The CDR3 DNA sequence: TGTGCCAGCAGGAAAGACAGCGGGAGGGCCTTTGAGCAGTTCTTC.

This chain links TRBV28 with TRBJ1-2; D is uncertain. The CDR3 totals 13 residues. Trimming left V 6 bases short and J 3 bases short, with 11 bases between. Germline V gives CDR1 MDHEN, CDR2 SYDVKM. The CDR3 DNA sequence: TGTGCCAGCAGCCCCAATACTGACTATGGCTACACCTTC. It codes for CASSPNTDYGYTF.

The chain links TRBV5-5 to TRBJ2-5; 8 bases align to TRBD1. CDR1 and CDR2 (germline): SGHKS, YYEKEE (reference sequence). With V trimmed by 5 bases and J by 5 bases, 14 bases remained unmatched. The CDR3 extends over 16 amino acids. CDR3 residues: CASSQQVAGGLETQYF. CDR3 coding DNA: TGTGCCAGCAGTCAGCAGGTGGCAGGGGGCTTGGAGACCCAGTACTTC.

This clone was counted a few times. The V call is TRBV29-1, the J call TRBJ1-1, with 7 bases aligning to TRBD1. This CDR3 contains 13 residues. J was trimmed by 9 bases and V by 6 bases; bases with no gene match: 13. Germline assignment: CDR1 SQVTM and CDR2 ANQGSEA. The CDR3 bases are TGCAGCGTAAAGACAGGGACTTCACTGAAAGCTTTCTTT. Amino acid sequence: CSVKTGTSLKAFF.

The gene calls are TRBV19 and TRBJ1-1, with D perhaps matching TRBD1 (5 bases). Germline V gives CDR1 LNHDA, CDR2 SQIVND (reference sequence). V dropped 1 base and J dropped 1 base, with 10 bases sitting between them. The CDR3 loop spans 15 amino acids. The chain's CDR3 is CASSIAHRGNTEAFF. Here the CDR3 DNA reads TGTGCCAGTAGTATAGCGCATAGGGGGAACACTGAAGCTTTCTTT.

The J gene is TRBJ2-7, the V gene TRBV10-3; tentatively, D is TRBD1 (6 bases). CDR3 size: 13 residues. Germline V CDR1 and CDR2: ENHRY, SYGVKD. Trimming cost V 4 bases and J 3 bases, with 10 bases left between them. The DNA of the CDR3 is TGTGCCATCAGTGGAAACAGGGACTACGAGCAGTACTTC. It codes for CAISGNRDYEQYF.

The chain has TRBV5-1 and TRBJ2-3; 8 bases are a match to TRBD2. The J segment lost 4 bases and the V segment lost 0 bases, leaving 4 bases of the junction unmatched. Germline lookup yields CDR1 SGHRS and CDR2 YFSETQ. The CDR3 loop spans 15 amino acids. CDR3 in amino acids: CASSLVAGGPDTQYF. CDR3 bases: TGCGCCAGCAGCTTGGTGGCGGGAGGCCCAGATACGCAGTATTTT.

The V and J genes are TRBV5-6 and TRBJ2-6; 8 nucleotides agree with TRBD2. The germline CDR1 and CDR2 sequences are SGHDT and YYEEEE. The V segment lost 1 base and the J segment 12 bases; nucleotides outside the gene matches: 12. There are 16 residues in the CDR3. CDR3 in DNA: TGTGCCAGCAGCTTGCCTCGTACTAGCGGTTCTTCCGTCCTGACTTTC. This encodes CASSLPRTSGSSVLTF.

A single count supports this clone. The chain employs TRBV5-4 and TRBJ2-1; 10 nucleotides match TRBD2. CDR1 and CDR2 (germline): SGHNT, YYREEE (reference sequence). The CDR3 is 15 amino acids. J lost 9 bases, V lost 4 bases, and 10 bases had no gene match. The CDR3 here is CASSNLAGEFSEQFF. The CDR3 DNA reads TGTGCCAGCAGCAATCTAGCGGGAGAATTCAGTGAGCAGTTCTTC.

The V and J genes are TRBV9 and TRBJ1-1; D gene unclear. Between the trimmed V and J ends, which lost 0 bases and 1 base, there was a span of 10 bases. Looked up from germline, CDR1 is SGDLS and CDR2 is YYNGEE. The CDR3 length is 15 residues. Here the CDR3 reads CASSVVGAANTEAFF. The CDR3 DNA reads TGTGCCAGCAGCGTAGTTGGCGCGGCGAACACTGAAGCTTTCTTT. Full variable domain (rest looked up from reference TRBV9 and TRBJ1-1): DSGVTQTPKHLITATGQRVTLRCSPRSGDLSVYWYQQSLDQGLQFLIQYYNGEERAKGNILERFSAQQFPDLHSELNLSSLELGDSALYFCASSVVGAANTEAFFGQGTRLTVV.

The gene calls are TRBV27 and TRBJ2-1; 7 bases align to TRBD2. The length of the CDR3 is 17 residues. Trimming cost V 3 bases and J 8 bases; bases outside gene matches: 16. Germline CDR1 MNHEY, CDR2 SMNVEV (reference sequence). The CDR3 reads CASSFRRGIMVFDEQFF. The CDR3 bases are TGTGCCAGCAGTTTTCGGCGGGGGATCATGGTTTTTGATGAGCAGTTCTTC.

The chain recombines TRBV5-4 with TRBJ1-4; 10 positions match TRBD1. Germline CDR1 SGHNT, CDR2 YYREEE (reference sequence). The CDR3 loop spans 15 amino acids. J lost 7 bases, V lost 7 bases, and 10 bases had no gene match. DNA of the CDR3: TGTGCCAGCTCCCTTTATGGGACAGGGGTTGAAAAACTGTTTTTT. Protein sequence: CASSLYGTGVEKLFF.

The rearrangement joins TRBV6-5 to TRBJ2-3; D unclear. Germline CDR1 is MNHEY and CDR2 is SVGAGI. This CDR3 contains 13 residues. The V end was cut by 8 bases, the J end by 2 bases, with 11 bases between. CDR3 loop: CASQNSYTDTQYF. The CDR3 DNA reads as TGTGCCAGCCAAAACAGTTACACAGATACGCAGTATTTT.

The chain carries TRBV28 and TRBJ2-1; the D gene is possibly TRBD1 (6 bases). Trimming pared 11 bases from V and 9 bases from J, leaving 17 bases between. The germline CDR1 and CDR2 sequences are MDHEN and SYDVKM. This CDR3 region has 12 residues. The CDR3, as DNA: TGTGCCGGGCAGGGGCGCGCTGGTGAGCAGTTCTTC. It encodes CAGQGRAGEQFF.

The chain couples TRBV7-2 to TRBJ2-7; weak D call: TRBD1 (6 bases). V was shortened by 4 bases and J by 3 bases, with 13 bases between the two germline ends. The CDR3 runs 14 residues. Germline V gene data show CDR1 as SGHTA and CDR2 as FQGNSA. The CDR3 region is CASSSGHLHYEQYF. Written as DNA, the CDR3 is TGTGCCAGCAGCTCGGGACACCTTCACTACGAGCAGTACTTC.